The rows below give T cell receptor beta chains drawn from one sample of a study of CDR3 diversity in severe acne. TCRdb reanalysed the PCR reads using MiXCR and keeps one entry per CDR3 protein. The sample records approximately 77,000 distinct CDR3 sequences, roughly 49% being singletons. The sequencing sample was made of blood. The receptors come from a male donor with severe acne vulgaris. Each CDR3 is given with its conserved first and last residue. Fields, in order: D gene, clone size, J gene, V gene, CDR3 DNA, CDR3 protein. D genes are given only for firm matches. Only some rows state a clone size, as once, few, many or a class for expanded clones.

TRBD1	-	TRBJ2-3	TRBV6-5	TGTGCCAGCAGTTACCAGACAGGGGGCGTAGATACGCAGTATTTT	CASSYQTGGVDTQYF
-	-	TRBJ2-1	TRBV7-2	-	CASSFYICSASGRYSYNEQFF
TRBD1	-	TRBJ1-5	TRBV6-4	TGTGCCAGCAGTGTCGCAGATGCAGGGGGGACCCAGCATTTT	CASSVADAGGTQHF
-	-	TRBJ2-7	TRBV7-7	TGTGCTAGCAGTTACTCGTGGAGGTCCGAGCAGTACTTC	CASSYSWRSEQYF
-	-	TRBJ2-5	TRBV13	TGTGCCAGCAGTTTACTTTGGCAAGGGAGCAGGGAGACCCAGTACTTC	CASSLLWQGSRETQYF
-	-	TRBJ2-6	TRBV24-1	TGTGCCATCTCGGTTTCTGGGGCCAACGTCCTGACTTTC	CAISVSGANVLTF
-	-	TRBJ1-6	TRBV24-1	TGTGCCACCATTAATTCACCCCTCCACTTT	CATINSPLHF
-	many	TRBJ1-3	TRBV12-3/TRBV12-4	TGTGCCAGCACCAACTCTGGAAACACCATATATTTT	CASTNSGNTIYF
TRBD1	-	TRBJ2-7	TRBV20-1	TGCAGTGCCACACGGACAGGAACTCAGACCCCCTCTTACGAGCAGTACTTC	CSATRTGTQTPSYEQYF
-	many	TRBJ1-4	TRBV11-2	TGTGCCAGCAGCTTAGCCGGGGCGCGGAATGAAAAACTGTTTTTT	CASSLAGARNEKLFF
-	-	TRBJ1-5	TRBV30	TGTGCCTGGAGTCCTCGGAATCAGCCCCAGCATTTT	CAWSPRNQPQHF
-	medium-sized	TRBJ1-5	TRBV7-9	TGTGCCAGCAGCTCCACGGACGGTCAGCCCCAGCATTTT	CASSSTDGQPQHF
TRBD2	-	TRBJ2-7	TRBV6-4	TGTGCCAGCAGTGACGGGACTAGCGGCTACGAGCAGTACTTC	CASSDGTSGYEQYF
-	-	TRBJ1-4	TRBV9	TGTGCCAGCAGCCCCGGACACTCAACTAATGAAAAACTGTTTTTT	CASSPGHSTNEKLFF
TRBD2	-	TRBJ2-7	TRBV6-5	TGTGCCAGCAGGGGGACTAGCGGGAGCGTCCCCTACGAGCAGTACTTC	CASRGTSGSVPYEQYF
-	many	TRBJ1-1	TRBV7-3	TGTGCCAGCAGCCCCCGAGGAGGGCGGAACACTGAAGCTTTCTTT	CASSPRGGRNTEAFF
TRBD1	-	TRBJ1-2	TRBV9	TGTGCCAGCAACCAAGCTCGAAAGGGGGCTTATGGCTACACCTTC	CASNQARKGAYGYTF
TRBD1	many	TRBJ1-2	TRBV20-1	TGCAGTGCTAGACAGACAGGGATTAGGGGCTACACCTTC	CSARQTGIRGYTF